The rows below give T cell receptor beta chains drawn from one sample of a study of blood T cell repertoires in COVID-19. Measured with immunoSEQ multiplex PCR; TCRdb has only the in-frame clones, and not every one. The repertoire holds 250,000 to 300,000 clones, around 84% seen once, with over 4% in the top ten. The sequenced material came from PBMCs or T cells enriched from blood (not recorded which). The source of these receptors is a man between 35 and 55 years old who had been exposed to COVID-19. Each CDR3 is given with its conserved first and last residue. The D gene is left open where the match is weak. Some rows have no size entry. The others give once, few or many, or a class for an expanded clone.

d_gene: TRBD1; v_gene: TRBV3-1/TRBV3-2; abundance: .; j_gene: TRBJ1-4; CDR3nt: TGTGCCAGCAACCAAAGACAGGGGGCGGAAAAACTGTTTTTT; CDR3aa: CASNQRQGAEKLFF
d_gene: .; v_gene: TRBV27; abundance: .; j_gene: TRBJ1-1; CDR3nt: TGTGCCAGCAGTAGCAGGGCCACTGAAGCTTTCTTT; CDR3aa: CASSSRATEAFF
d_gene: .; v_gene: TRBV5-1; abundance: .; j_gene: TRBJ2-7; CDR3nt: TGCGCCAGCGGAAGCCTTAGCACCTACGAGCAGTACTTC; CDR3aa: CASGSLSTYEQYF
d_gene: TRBD1; v_gene: TRBV10-3; abundance: .; j_gene: TRBJ1-5; CDR3nt: TGTGCCATCAGTGAGTCCGGGGACAGTAATCAGCCCCAGCATTTT; CDR3aa: CAISESGDSNQPQHF
d_gene: .; v_gene: TRBV9; abundance: .; j_gene: TRBJ2-1; CDR3nt: TGTGCCAGCAGCGTAGCAGGTACCCTCAATGAGCAGTTCTTC; CDR3aa: CASSVAGTLNEQFF
d_gene: TRBD2; v_gene: TRBV19; abundance: .; j_gene: TRBJ2-4; CDR3nt: TGTGCCAGTAGTCTTATCAGCGGGGATTGGAACATTCAGTACTTC; CDR3aa: CASSLISGDWNIQYF
d_gene: TRBD2; v_gene: TRBV3-1/TRBV3-2; abundance: .; j_gene: TRBJ2-2; CDR3nt: TGTGCCAGCAGCGCTGGACTAGCGAGGAACACCGGGGAGCTGTTTTTT; CDR3aa: CASSAGLARNTGELFF
d_gene: .; v_gene: TRBV12-5; abundance: .; j_gene: TRBJ2-7; CDR3nt: TGTGCTAGTGCCCCCAGGAACGTTGGTGACGAGCAGTACTTC; CDR3aa: CASAPRNVGDEQYF
d_gene: .; v_gene: TRBV11-3; abundance: .; j_gene: TRBJ1-1; CDR3nt: TGTGCCAGCAGCTTAAATCAGGGGACTGAAGCTTTCTTT; CDR3aa: CASSLNQGTEAFF
d_gene: .; v_gene: TRBV19; abundance: .; j_gene: TRBJ1-3; CDR3nt: TGTGCCAGTACCACATCGGGAGGCTCTGGAAACACCATATATTTT; CDR3aa: CASTTSGGSGNTIYF
d_gene: TRBD2; v_gene: TRBV4-1; abundance: .; j_gene: TRBJ2-7; CDR3nt: TGCGCCAGCAGCCAGGAGATAGCGGGTTCGCAATACGAGCAGTACTTC; CDR3aa: CASSQEIAGSQYEQYF
d_gene: .; v_gene: TRBV3-1/TRBV3-2; abundance: once; j_gene: TRBJ1-2; CDR3nt: TGTGCCAGCAGCCAAGATCTGGAGGGACGAAAAGGCTACACCTTC; CDR3aa: CASSQDLEGRKGYTF
d_gene: .; v_gene: TRBV4-2; abundance: .; j_gene: TRBJ1-4; CDR3nt: TGTGCCAGCAGCCCTAGTAATGAAAAACTGTTTTTT; CDR3aa: CASSPSNEKLFF
d_gene: TRBD2; v_gene: TRBV24-1; abundance: .; j_gene: TRBJ2-1; CDR3nt: TGTGCCACCAGAGCCCGGGGACTAGCTGGTTCCTACAATGAGCAGTTCTTC; CDR3aa: CATRARGLAGSYNEQFF
d_gene: .; v_gene: TRBV19; abundance: .; j_gene: TRBJ1-4; CDR3nt: TGTGCCAGTAGTACGACGGACAGCATTGCAACTAATGAAAAACTGTTTTTT; CDR3aa: CASSTTDSIATNEKLFF
d_gene: TRBD2; v_gene: TRBV3-1/TRBV3-2; abundance: .; j_gene: TRBJ2-1; CDR3nt: TGTGCCAGCAGCCAAGACAGCGGGAGTCGCAATGAGCAGTTCTTC; CDR3aa: CASSQDSGSRNEQFF
d_gene: TRBD2; v_gene: TRBV7-3; abundance: once; j_gene: TRBJ2-7; CDR3nt: TGTGCCAGCAGCCCCGGACTAGCGGCCTCCTACGAGCAGTACTTC; CDR3aa: CASSPGLAASYEQYF
d_gene: TRBD1; v_gene: TRBV18; abundance: .; j_gene: TRBJ1-2; CDR3nt: TGTGCCAGCTCACCTTTAAAAGGGGGCACAAAGTCTAGCTACACCTTC; CDR3aa: CASSPLKGGTKSSYTF
d_gene: .; v_gene: TRBV3-1/TRBV3-2; abundance: .; j_gene: TRBJ2-7; CDR3nt: TGTGCCAGCAGCCAATTTTCAGGCTACGAGCAGTACTTC; CDR3aa: CASSQFSGYEQYF
d_gene: TRBD1; v_gene: TRBV2; abundance: .; j_gene: TRBJ2-2; CDR3nt: TGTGCCAGCGGACGGGACAGGGGACGGGAGCTGTTTTTT; CDR3aa: CASGRDRGRELFF
d_gene: .; v_gene: TRBV30; abundance: .; j_gene: TRBJ1-2; CDR3nt: TGTGCCTGGGGGACGGAGGGCGCGGGTGGCTACACCTTC; CDR3aa: CAWGTEGAGGYTF
d_gene: .; v_gene: TRBV7-9; abundance: .; j_gene: TRBJ2-1; CDR3nt: TGTGCCAGCAGCTTCGGTCTGAGCTTGGATGAGCAGTTCTTC; CDR3aa: CASSFGLSLDEQFF
d_gene: .; v_gene: TRBV29-1; abundance: .; j_gene: TRBJ1-3; CDR3nt: TGCAGCGTTGTTTCCAAACTCATCCCTGGAAACACCATATATTTT; CDR3aa: CSVVSKLIPGNTIYF
d_gene: TRBD2; v_gene: TRBV14; abundance: once; j_gene: TRBJ2-2; CDR3nt: TGTGCCAGCAGCCCCCGACTAGCGGGAATATCGGGGGAGCTGTTTTTT; CDR3aa: CASSPRLAGISGELFF
d_gene: .; v_gene: TRBV12-3/TRBV12-4; abundance: .; j_gene: TRBJ1-1; CDR3nt: TGTGCCAGCAGCAGGAACACTGAAGCTTTCTTT; CDR3aa: CASSRNTEAFF
d_gene: TRBD1; v_gene: TRBV7-6; abundance: once; j_gene: TRBJ1-1; CDR3nt: TGTGCCAGCAGCGGAATAACGGGACAGTTGACTGAAGCTTTCTTT; CDR3aa: CASSGITGQLTEAFF
d_gene: TRBD1; v_gene: TRBV6-5; abundance: .; j_gene: TRBJ1-2; CDR3nt: TGTGCCAGCAGACTCACAGGGGACTATGGCTACACCTTC; CDR3aa: CASRLTGDYGYTF
d_gene: .; v_gene: TRBV5-1; abundance: .; j_gene: TRBJ2-1; CDR3nt: TGCGCCAGCAGCTCGTTACAGGGCCGTGGTGAGCAGTTCTTC; CDR3aa: CASSSLQGRGEQFF
d_gene: TRBD2; v_gene: TRBV5-1; abundance: once; j_gene: TRBJ2-3; CDR3nt: TGCGCCAGCAGCTACAAAGCGGGAGGCACAGATACGCAGTATTTT; CDR3aa: CASSYKAGGTDTQYF
d_gene: .; v_gene: TRBV5-1; abundance: .; j_gene: TRBJ1-6; CDR3nt: TGCGCCAGCAGCTTTGCAGGGCCGGTGAGGAATTCACCCCTCCACTTT; CDR3aa: CASSFAGPVRNSPLHF
d_gene: TRBD1; v_gene: TRBV9; abundance: .; j_gene: TRBJ2-7; CDR3nt: TGTGCCAGCAGCGCCCGACAGGGGCCGGGGGAGCAGTACTTC; CDR3aa: CASSARQGPGEQYF
d_gene: .; v_gene: TRBV13; abundance: .; j_gene: TRBJ2-1; CDR3nt: TGTGCCAGCAGCTTAGACGGGAGCAACGGGAGTGAGCAGTTCTTC; CDR3aa: CASSLDGSNGSEQFF
d_gene: .; v_gene: TRBV5-6; abundance: .; j_gene: TRBJ1-1; CDR3nt: TGTGCCAGCAGCCTTCGTTTAACAGAGAACACTGAAGCTTTCTTT; CDR3aa: CASSLRLTENTEAFF
d_gene: .; v_gene: TRBV27; abundance: .; j_gene: TRBJ1-1; CDR3nt: TGTGCCAGCAGTTTAAAGGGGTGGACTGAAGCTTTCTTT; CDR3aa: CASSLKGWTEAFF
d_gene: .; v_gene: TRBV25-1; abundance: once; j_gene: TRBJ2-6; CDR3nt: TGTGCCAGTACAGGGTTCCGCTCTGGGGCCAACGTCCTGACTTTC; CDR3aa: CASTGFRSGANVLTF
d_gene: .; v_gene: TRBV5-5; abundance: .; j_gene: TRBJ2-7; CDR3nt: TGTGCCAGCAGCTTAAGACTCGCGTCCTACGAGCAGTACTTC; CDR3aa: CASSLRLASYEQYF
d_gene: TRBD1; v_gene: TRBV30; abundance: .; j_gene: TRBJ1-2; CDR3nt: TGTGCCTGGCGGAATAACTGGAGGGACAGACGAACTAACTATGGCTACACCTTC; CDR3aa: CAWRNNWRDRRTNYGYTF
d_gene: .; v_gene: TRBV11-2; abundance: .; j_gene: TRBJ1-3; CDR3nt: TGTGCCAGCAGCTTAGTTTACAGGCCGTCTGGAAACACCATATATTTT; CDR3aa: CASSLVYRPSGNTIYF
d_gene: TRBD2; v_gene: TRBV7-9; abundance: .; j_gene: TRBJ2-2; CDR3nt: TGTGCCAGCAGCGACTCCGGACTAGCGGGAGTGGGGGAGCTGTTTTTT; CDR3aa: CASSDSGLAGVGELFF
d_gene: .; v_gene: TRBV15; abundance: once; j_gene: TRBJ2-7; CDR3nt: TGTGCCACCAGCAGTGAGTCGGTCTACGAGCAGTACTTC; CDR3aa: CATSSESVYEQYF
d_gene: .; v_gene: TRBV28; abundance: .; j_gene: TRBJ1-6; CDR3nt: TGTGCCAGCGGTGGCAGGTCTGATTCACCCCTCCACTTT; CDR3aa: CASGGRSDSPLHF
d_gene: TRBD1; v_gene: TRBV7-3; abundance: .; j_gene: TRBJ2-1; CDR3nt: TGTGCCAGCAGTCAGACAGGGAGTAGCGCGACGGGACAGTTCTTC; CDR3aa: CASSQTGSSATGQFF
d_gene: .; v_gene: TRBV7-9; abundance: .; j_gene: TRBJ1-4; CDR3nt: TGTGCCAGCAGCTTAACGAGCGGACAACTGTTTTTT; CDR3aa: CASSLTSGQLFF
d_gene: TRBD1; v_gene: TRBV27; abundance: .; j_gene: TRBJ1-4; CDR3nt: TGTGCCAGCAGTACTCTCCTACAGGGGGTGAATGAAAAACTGTTTTTT; CDR3aa: CASSTLLQGVNEKLFF
d_gene: TRBD1; v_gene: TRBV19; abundance: .; j_gene: TRBJ1-5; CDR3nt: TGTGCCAGTAGCGTCCCGGGACAGGGTTATAGCAATCAGCCCCAGCATTTT; CDR3aa: CASSVPGQGYSNQPQHF
d_gene: .; v_gene: TRBV23-1; abundance: .; j_gene: TRBJ2-7; CDR3nt: TGCGCCAGCAGTCAGAGTATAGGTTTGGGGAGCGACGAGCAGTACTTC; CDR3aa: CASSQSIGLGSDEQYF
d_gene: .; v_gene: TRBV9; abundance: once; j_gene: TRBJ2-6; CDR3nt: TGTGCCAGCAGCGTAGGGCCTGGGGCCAACGTCCTGACTTTC; CDR3aa: CASSVGPGANVLTF
d_gene: .; v_gene: TRBV9; abundance: .; j_gene: TRBJ2-6; CDR3nt: TGTGCCAGCAGCGTACCACTGCTTTCTGGGGCCAACGTCCTGACTTTC; CDR3aa: CASSVPLLSGANVLTF
d_gene: TRBD1; v_gene: TRBV3-1/TRBV3-2; abundance: .; j_gene: TRBJ1-1; CDR3nt: TGTGCCAGCAGAAGCGGGGGACAGACTGAAGCTTTCTTT; CDR3aa: CASRSGGQTEAFF
d_gene: .; v_gene: TRBV5-6; abundance: .; j_gene: TRBJ2-7; CDR3nt: TGTGCCAGCACCCTCGAGACGGGGATTGTGCGCGAGCAGTACTTC; CDR3aa: CASTLETGIVREQYF